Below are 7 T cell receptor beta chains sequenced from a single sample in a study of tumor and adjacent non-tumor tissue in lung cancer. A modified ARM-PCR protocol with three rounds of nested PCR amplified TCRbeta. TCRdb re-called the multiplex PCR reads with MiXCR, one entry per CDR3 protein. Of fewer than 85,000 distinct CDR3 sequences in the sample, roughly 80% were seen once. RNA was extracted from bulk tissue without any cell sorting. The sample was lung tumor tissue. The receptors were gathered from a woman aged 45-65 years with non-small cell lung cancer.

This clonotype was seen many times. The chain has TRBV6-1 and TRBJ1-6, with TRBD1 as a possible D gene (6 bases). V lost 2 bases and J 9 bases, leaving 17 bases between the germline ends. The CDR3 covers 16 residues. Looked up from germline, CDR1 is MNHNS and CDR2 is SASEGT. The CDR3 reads CASSETVGAGSSPLHF. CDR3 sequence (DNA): TGTGCCAGCAGTGAAACGGTGGGGGCAGGGAGTTCACCCCTCCACTTT.

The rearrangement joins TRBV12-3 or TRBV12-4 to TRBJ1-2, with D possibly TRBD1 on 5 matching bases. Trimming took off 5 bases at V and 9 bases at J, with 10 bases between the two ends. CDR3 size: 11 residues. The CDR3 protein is CASSTGSSYTF. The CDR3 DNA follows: TGTGCCAGCAGTACAGGTTCAAGCTACACCTTC.

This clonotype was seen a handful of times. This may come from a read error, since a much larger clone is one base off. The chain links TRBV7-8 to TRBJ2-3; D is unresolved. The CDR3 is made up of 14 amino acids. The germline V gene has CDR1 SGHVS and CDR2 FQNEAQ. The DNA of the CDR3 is TGTGTCAGCAGCTTATTACCAAGCACAGATACGCAGTATTTT. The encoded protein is CVSSLLPSTDTQYF.

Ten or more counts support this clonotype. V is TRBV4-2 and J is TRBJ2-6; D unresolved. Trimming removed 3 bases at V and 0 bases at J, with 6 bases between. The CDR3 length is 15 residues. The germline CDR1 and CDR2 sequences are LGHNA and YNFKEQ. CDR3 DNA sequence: TGTGCCAGCAGCCAGCCGAGCTCTGGGGCCAACGTCCTGACTTTC. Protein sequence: CASSQPSSGANVLTF.

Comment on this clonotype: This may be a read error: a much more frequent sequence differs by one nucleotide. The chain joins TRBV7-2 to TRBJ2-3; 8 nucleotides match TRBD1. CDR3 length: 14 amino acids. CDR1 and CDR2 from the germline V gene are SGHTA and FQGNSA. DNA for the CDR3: TGTGCCAGCAGCTTAGATCAGGGGGCAGATACGCATTATTTT. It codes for CASSLDQGADTHYF.

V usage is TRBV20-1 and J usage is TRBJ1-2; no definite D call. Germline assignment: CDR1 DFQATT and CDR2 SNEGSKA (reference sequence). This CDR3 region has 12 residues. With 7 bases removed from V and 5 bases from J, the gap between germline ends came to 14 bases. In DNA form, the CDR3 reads TGCAGTGTTAGGGTGGCAGAGTATGGCTACACCTTC. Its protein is CSVRVAEYGYTF.

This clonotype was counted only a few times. CDR3 residues: CASSQDETGQTYEQYF. The CDR3 DNA sequence: TGCGCCAGCAGCCAAGACGAGACAGGACAGACCTACGAGCAGTACTTC. The chain employs TRBV4-1 and TRBJ2-7; D might be TRBD1 (6 bases). The CDR3 totals 16 residues. V was trimmed by 0 bases and J by 2 bases, leaving 14 bases between them. Per germline, CDR1 MGHRA and CDR2 YSYEKL.